The 3 T cell receptor beta chains in this list originate from one sample, sequenced in a study of vaccination and CD4 T cells after COVID-19. Which antigens these TCRs recognize remains unknown. Sequencing of cultured CD4+ T cell DNA used the Oncomine TCR Beta short-read assay. TCRdb itself ran the PCR reads through MiXCR, one entry per CDR3 protein. Of 3,100 or so distinct CDR3 sequences in the sample, 70% to 85% were seen once. Regarding treatment: approximately 9-day PBMC culture with coronavirus spike peptide pools or control peptides (ViraFEST assay). Sequencing used CD4+ T cells from blood, cultured in vitro. The receptors were gathered from a human donor who had recovered from COVID-19.

This clonotype has just one count. The rearrangement uses TRBV6-1 and TRBJ1-5; a weak D match, TRBD1 (6 bases). Germline V gene data show CDR1 as MNHNS and CDR2 as SASEGT. The V gene lost 4 bases and the J gene lost 1 base, with 11 bases spanning the gap. This CDR3 has 15 residues. This CDR3 is CASSAGTSSNQPQHF. The DNA for the CDR3 is TGTGCCAGCAGTGCCGGGACATCAAGCAATCAGCCCCAGCATTTT.

This chain links TRBV20-1 with TRBJ1-6; TRBD1 matches at 10 bases. The germline V gene encodes CDR1 DFQATT and CDR2 SNEGSKA (reference sequence). V lost 2 bases and J lost 7; bases outside the gene matches: 2. This CDR3 contains 14 residues. CDR3 nucleotides: TGCAGTGCTAGAAGGACAGGGGGGAATTCACCCCTCCACTTT. Amino acid sequence: CSARRTGGNSPLHF.

V usage is TRBV7-9 and J usage is TRBJ2-1, with 10 bases fitting TRBD1. Germline trimming cut 4 bases from V and 2 bases from J; bases unmatched to any gene: 5. This CDR3 spans 16 amino acids. CDR1 is SEHNR and CDR2 is FQNEAQ in the germline V gene (reference sequence). The CDR3 DNA sequence: TGTGCCAGCAGCTCGCGGACAGGGGGTCCCTACAATGAGCAGTTCTTC. Amino acid sequence: CASSSRTGGPYNEQFF.